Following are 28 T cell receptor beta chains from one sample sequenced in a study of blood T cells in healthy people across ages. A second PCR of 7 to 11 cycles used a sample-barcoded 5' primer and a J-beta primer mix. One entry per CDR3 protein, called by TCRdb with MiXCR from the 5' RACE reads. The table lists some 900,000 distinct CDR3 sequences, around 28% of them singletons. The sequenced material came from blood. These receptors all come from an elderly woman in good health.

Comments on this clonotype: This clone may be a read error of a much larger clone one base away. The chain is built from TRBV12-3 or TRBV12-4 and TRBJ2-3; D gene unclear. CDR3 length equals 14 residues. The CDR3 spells CACSPRVGSDTQYF. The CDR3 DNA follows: TGTGCCTGCAGCCCACGGGTGGGATCAGATACGCAGTATTTT.

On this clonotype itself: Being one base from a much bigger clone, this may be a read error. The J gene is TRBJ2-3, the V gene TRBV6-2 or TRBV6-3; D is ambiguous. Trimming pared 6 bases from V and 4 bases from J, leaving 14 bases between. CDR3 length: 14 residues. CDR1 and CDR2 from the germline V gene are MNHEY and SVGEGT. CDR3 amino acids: CASSRGGNSDTQYF. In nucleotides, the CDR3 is TGTGCCAGCAGCCGAGGTGGGAACTCAGATACGCAGTATTTT.

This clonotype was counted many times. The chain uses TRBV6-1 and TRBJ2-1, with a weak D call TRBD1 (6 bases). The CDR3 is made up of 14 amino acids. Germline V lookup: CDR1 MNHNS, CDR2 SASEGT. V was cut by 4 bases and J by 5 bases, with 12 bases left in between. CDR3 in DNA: TGTGCCAGCAGTGGGGTTGACAGGAACAATGAGCAGTTCTTC. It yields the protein CASSGVDRNNEQFF.

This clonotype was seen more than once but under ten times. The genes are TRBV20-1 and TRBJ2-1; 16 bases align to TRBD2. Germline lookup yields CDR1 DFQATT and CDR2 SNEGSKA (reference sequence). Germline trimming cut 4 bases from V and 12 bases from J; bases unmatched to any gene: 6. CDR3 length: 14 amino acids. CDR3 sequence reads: CSAIGTSGGAGQFF. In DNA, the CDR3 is TGCAGTGCTATTGGGACTAGCGGGGGGGCGGGGCAGTTCTTC.

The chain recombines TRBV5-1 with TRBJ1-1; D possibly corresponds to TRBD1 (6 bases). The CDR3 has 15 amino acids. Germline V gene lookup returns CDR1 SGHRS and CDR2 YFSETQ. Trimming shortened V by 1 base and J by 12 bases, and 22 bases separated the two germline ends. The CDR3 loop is CASSLIPVGRGGTFF. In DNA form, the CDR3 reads TGCGCCAGCAGCTTGATCCCCGTGGGGCGAGGGGGGACTTTCTTT.

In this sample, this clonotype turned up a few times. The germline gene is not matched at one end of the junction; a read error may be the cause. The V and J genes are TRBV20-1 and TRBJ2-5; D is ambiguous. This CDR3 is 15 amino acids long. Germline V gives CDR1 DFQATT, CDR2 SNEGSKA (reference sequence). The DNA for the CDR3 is TGCAGTGCTAGAGACGTACCTGTAGGCCAAGAGTCCCAGTACTTC. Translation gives CSARDVPVGQESQYF.

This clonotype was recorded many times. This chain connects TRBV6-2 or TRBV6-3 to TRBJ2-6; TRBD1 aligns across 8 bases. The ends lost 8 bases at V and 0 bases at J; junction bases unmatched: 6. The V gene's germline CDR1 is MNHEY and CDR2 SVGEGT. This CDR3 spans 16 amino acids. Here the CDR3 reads CASGRQGPSGANVLTF. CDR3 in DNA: TGTGCCAGCGGAAGACAGGGGCCCTCTGGGGCCAACGTCCTGACTTTC.

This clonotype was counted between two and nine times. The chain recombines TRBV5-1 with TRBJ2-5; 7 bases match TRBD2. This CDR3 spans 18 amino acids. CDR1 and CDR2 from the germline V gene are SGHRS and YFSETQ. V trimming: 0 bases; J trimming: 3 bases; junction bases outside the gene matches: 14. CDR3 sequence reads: CASSLVWAGLGGKETQYF. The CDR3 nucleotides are TGCGCCAGCAGCTTGGTTTGGGCTGGACTAGGTGGGAAAGAGACCCAGTACTTC.

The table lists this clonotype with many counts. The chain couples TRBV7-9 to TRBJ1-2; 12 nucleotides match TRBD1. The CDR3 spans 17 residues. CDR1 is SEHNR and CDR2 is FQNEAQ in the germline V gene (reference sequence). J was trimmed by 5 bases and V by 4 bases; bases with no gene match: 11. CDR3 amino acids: CASSSAGQGAFWYGYTF. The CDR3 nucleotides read TGTGCCAGCAGCTCAGCGGGACAGGGGGCGTTTTGGTATGGCTACACCTTC.

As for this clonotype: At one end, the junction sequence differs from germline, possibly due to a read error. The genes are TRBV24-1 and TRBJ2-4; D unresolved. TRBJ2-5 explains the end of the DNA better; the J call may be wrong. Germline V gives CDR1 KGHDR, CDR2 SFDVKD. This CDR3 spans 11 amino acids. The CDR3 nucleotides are TGTGCCACCGGTGATTCATGGACCCAGTACTTC. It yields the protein CATGDSWTQYF.

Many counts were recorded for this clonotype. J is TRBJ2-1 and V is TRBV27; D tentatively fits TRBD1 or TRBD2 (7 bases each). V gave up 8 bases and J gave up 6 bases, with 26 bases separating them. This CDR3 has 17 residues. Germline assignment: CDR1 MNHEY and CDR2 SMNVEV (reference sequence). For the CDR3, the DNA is TGTGCCAGCCACAGGTCAATGGCTTCCAGGGGGGGCAATGAGCAGTTCTTC. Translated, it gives CASHRSMASRGGNEQFF.

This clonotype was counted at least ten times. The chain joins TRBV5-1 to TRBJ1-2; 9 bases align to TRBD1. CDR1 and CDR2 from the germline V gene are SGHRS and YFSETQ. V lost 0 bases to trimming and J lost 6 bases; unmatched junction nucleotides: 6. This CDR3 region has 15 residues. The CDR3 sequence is CASSLDGQGPHGYTF. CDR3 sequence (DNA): TGCGCCAGCAGCTTGGACGGACAGGGGCCGCATGGCTACACCTTC.

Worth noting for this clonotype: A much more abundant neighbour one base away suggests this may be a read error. This CDR3 reads CASSRSGGASYNEQYF. The DNA for the CDR3 is TGTGCCAGCAGCAGAAGCGGGGGGGCCTCCTACAATGAGCAGTACTTC. The rearrangement links TRBV7-2 to TRBJ2-1; TRBD2 matches 10 bases. The DNA matches TRBJ2-7 better at its end, which makes the J call doubtful. The CDR3 covers 16 residues. Germline V gene sequence: CDR1 SGHTA, CDR2 FQGNSA.

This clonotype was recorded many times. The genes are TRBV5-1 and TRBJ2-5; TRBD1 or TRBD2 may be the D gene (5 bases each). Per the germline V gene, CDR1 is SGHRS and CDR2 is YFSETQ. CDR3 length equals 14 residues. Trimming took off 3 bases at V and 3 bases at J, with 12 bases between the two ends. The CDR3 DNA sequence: TGCGCCAGCAGCTCATCGAGGGGTAAAGAGACCCAGTACTTC. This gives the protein CASSSSRGKETQYF. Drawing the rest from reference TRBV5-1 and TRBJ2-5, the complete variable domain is KAGVTQTPRYLIKTRGQQVTLSCSPISGHRSVSWYQQTPGQGLQFLFEYFSETQRNKGNFPGRFSGRQFSNSRSEMNVSTLELGDSALYLCASSSSRGKETQYFGPGTRLLVL.

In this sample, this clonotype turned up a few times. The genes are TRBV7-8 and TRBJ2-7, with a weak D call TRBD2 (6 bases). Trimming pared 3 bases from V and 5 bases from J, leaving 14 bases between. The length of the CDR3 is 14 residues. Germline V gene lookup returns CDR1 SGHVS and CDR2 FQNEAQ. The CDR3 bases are TGTGCCAGCAGCTTGGTACGGGGCGGGGACGAGCAGTACTTC. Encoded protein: CASSLVRGGDEQYF.

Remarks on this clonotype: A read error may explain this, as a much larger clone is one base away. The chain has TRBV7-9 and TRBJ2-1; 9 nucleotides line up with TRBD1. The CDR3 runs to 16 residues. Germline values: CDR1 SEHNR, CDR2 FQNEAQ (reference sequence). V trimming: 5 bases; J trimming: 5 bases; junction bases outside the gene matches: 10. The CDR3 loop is CASSTDRGNSHNEQFF. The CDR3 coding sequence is TGTGCCAGCAGCACGGACAGGGGAAATTCCCACAATGAGCAGTTCTTC.

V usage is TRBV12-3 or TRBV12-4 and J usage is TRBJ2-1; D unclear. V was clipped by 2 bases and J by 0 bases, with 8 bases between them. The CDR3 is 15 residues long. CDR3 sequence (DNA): TGTGCCAGCAGTTTAATCCCGAGCTCCTACAATGAGCAGTTCTTC. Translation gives CASSLIPSSYNEQFF.

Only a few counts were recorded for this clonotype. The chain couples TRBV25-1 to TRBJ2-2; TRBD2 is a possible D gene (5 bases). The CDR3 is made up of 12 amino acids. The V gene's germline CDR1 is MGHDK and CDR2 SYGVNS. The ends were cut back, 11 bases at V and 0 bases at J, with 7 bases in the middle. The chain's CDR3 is CASGTNTGELFF. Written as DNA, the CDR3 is TGTGCCTCCGGGACGAACACCGGGGAGCTGTTTTTT. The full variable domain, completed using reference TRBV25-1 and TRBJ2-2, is EADIYQTPRYLVIGTGKKITLECSQTMGHDKMYWYQQDPGMELHLIHYSYGVNSTEKGDLSSESTVSRIRTEHFPLTLESARPSHTSQYLCASGTNTGELFFGEGSRLTVL.

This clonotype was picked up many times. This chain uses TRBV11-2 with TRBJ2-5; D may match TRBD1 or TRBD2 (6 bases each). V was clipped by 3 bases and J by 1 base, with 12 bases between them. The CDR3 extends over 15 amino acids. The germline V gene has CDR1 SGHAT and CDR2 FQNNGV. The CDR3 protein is CASSFAGQLQETQYF. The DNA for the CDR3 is TGTGCCAGCAGCTTTGCGGGACAACTCCAAGAGACCCAGTACTTC.

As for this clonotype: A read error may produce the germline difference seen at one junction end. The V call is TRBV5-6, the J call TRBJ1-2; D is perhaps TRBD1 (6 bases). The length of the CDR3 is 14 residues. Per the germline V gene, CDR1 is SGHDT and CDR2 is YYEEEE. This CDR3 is CAGSSLDRMTGYTF. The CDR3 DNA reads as TGTGCCGGCAGCTCCCTCGACAGGATGACCGGCTACACCTTC.

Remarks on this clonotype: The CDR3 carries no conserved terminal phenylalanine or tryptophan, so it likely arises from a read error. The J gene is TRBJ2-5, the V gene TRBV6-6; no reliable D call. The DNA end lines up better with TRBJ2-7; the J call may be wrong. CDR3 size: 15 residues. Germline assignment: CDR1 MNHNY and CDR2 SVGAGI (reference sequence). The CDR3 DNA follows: TGTGCCAGCAGTCCGGGTCTCAAAAAGGACTACGAGCAGTACTTA. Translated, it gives CASSPGLKKDYEQYL.

CDR3: CASSVEPLGGGELFF. Here the CDR3 DNA reads TGTGCCAGCAGCGTAGAGCCCCTCGGAGGCGGGGAGCTGTTTTTT. The chain couples TRBV9 to TRBJ2-2; weak D call: TRBD2 (5 bases). The V end lost 0 bases, the J end lost 7 bases, and 13 bases lay between the germline ends. The CDR3 contains 15 residues. Germline V gives CDR1 SGDLS, CDR2 YYNGEE. Full variable domain (missing parts from reference TRBV9 and TRBJ2-2): DSGVTQTPKHLITATGQRVTLRCSPRSGDLSVYWYQQSLDQGLQFLIQYYNGEERAKGNILERFSAQQFPDLHSELNLSSLELGDSALYFCASSVEPLGGGELFFGEGSRLTVL.

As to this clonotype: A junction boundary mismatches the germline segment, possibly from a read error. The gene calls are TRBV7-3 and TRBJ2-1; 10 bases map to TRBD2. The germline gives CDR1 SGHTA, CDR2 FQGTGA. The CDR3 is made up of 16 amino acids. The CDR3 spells CASSRTRTSGDNGQFF. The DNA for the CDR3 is TGTGCCAGCAGCCGGACCCGGACTAGCGGAGACAATGGGCAGTTCTTC.

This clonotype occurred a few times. In nucleotides, the CDR3 is TGTGCCAGCAGCGGTCCCGGGACTAGCGGGGGGGCCAAGTCGGCCAAAAACATTCAGTACTTC. Protein sequence: CASSGPGTSGGAKSAKNIQYF. The V and J genes are TRBV7-8 and TRBJ2-4, with 16 positions matching TRBD2. The CDR3 is 21 amino acids. Trimming cost V 5 bases and J 1 base; bases outside gene matches: 14. Germline values: CDR1 SGHVS, CDR2 FQNEAQ.

CDR3 protein: CASRPAGTPTLNYGYTF. CDR3 coding DNA: TGTGCCAGCAGACCTGCCGGGACACCGACACTTAACTATGGCTACACCTTC. The chain employs TRBV14 and TRBJ1-2; tentative D call: TRBD1 (6 bases). This CDR3 contains 17 residues. CDR1 is SGHDN and CDR2 is FVKESK in the germline V gene. Trimming shortened V by 6 bases and J by 1 base, and 21 bases separated the two germline ends.

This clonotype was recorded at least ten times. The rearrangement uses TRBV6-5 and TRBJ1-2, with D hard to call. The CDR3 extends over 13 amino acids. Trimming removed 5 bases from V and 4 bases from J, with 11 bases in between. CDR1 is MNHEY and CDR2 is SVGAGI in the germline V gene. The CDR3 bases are TGTGCCAGCAGTAACGGACGTCGCTATGGCTACACCTTC. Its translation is CASSNGRRYGYTF.

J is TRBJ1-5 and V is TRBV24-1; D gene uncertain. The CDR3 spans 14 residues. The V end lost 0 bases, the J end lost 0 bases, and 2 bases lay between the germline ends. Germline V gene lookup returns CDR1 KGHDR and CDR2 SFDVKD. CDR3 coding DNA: TGTGCCACCAGTGATTTGAGTAGCAATCAGCCCCAGCATTTT. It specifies CATSDLSSNQPQHF.

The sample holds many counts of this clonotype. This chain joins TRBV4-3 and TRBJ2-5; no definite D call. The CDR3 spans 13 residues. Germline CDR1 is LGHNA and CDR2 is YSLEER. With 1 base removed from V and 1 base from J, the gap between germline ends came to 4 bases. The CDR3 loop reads CASSQVTQETQYF. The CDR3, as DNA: TGCGCCAGCAGCCAAGTGACCCAAGAGACCCAGTACTTC.